This paragraph reports one T cell receptor (beta chain). Antigen: not known. This specimen comes from a study of OX40 agonist ivuxolimab in advanced cancers. Study-wide context: Six ivuxolimab dose levels, 0.01 to 10 mg/kg, were given intravenously every 2 weeks.

Points from the study as a whole: Partial responders at 0.1-3.0 mg/kg showed near-lowest clonal expansion.

The CDR3 covers 15 residues. CDR1 and CDR2 from the germline V gene are SGHRS and YFSETQ. The junction had 5 bases not matched to a gene; V was cut back by 3 bases and J by 6 bases. TCRdb keeps only in-frame clones here, not all; method: immunoSEQ multiplex PCR. The sample yields 75,000 to 80,000 clones, 65% to 85% seen once. The sample was CD4+ or CD8+ T cells sorted from blood, taken in a trial of the OX40 agonist ivuxolimab. This TCR was sampled from an adult with an advanced solid tumor such as melanoma, head and neck, liver or kidney cancer. The rearrangement uses TRBV5-1 and TRBJ2-2; 10 bases are a match to TRBD1. CDR3 DNA: TGCGCCAGCAGCTACCGGACAGGGGGGCCCGGGGAGCTGTTTTTT. Translating it yields CASSYRTGGPGELFF.